Reported below is one T cell receptor beta chain. Its antigen is not known. This entry is derived from a study of T cells in Graves' hyperthyroidism and ophthalmopathy. About the study: Peripheral blood was acquired at first diagnosis, ahead of any therapy whatsoever. Study results and caveats: Ophthalmopathy could be told apart from stable hyperthyroidism with a 13 V-J model.

RNA transcripts yielded amplified TCR beta CDR3 regions. Carried out on the TCR CDR3, a first-round RT-PCR used the HTBI primer set. Using its own MiXCR run on the multiplex PCR reads, TCRdb lists one record per CDR3 protein. The repertoire holds about 350,000 distinct CDR3 sequences, with roughly 15% as singletons. The CDR3 length is 16 residues. Per the germline V gene, CDR1 is MGHRA and CDR2 is YSYEKL. Between the trimmed V and J ends, which lost 0 bases and 6 bases, there was a span of 15 bases. The receptor was derived from a woman in her fifties or sixties with Graves' ophthalmopathy. The chain is built from TRBV4-1 and TRBJ2-1; unclear D gene. Sequenced material: blood. CDR3 residues: CASSQDGQRPTNEQFF. The CDR3 region has the DNA TGCGCCAGCAGCCAAGATGGGCAGCGTCCAACCAATGAGCAGTTCTTC.